The 16 T cell receptor beta chains below come from one sample, sequenced in a study of blood T cell repertoires in COVID-19. Produced via immunoSEQ multiplex PCR; TCRdb's table is partial and in-frame only. The table has 95,000 to 100,000 clones, around 85% seen once. The sample comprised peripheral blood. These receptors were taken from a woman between 70 and 85 years old with active or convalescent COVID-19.

This clone showed up just a few times. This chain connects TRBV4-3 to TRBJ2-3; 9 positions agree with TRBD2. Per germline, CDR1 LGHNA and CDR2 YSLEER. The CDR3 spans 18 residues. Germline trimming cut 1 base from V and 2 bases from J; bases unmatched to any gene: 10. The DNA for the CDR3 is TGCGCCAGCAGCCAAGCCCTTAGCGGGGGCTCTTCCACAGATACGCAGTATTTT. Its protein product is CASSQALSGGSSTDTQYF.

This chain joins TRBV2 and TRBJ2-7; D may be TRBD2 (6 bases). V gave up 6 bases and J gave up 3 bases, with 21 bases separating them. Germline CDR1 and CDR2: SNHLY and FYNNEI. This CDR3 comprises 16 residues. CDR3 DNA sequence: TGTGCCAGCAGAGGGATTAGTGGGGGGAATATCTACGAGCAGTACTTC. Encoded protein: CASRGISGGNIYEQYF.

The chain links TRBV29-1 to TRBJ1-2, with D possibly matching TRBD1 (6 bases). There are 12 residues in the CDR3. The V gene's germline CDR1 is SQVTM and CDR2 ANQGSEA. V was clipped by 5 bases and J by 8 bases, with 15 bases between them. CDR3 sequence reads: CSVLPGAWGYTF. CDR3 nucleotides: TGCAGCGTTCTACCAGGGGCCTGGGGCTACACCTTC.

The chain employs TRBV28 and TRBJ2-1; 9 bases map to TRBD2. The CDR3 runs to 14 residues. Per germline, CDR1 MDHEN and CDR2 SYDVKM. The V segment lost 7 bases and the J segment 6 bases; nucleotides outside the gene matches: 7. This chain's CDR3 is CASTFSGRGNEQFF. Here the CDR3 DNA reads TGTGCCAGCACCTTTAGCGGGAGAGGCAATGAGCAGTTCTTC.

This clone has a handful of counts. This chain uses TRBV4-1 with TRBJ1-3, with TRBD1 matching over 9 bases. The germline V gene encodes CDR1 MGHRA and CDR2 YSYEKL. The V segment lost 1 base and the J segment 2 bases; nucleotides outside the gene matches: 0. The CDR3 consists of 15 residues. CDR3 amino acids: CASSQGQGAGNTIYF. The CDR3 coding sequence is TGCGCCAGCAGCCAAGGACAGGGGGCTGGAAACACCATATATTTT.

This chain uses TRBV6-6 with TRBJ2-7; the D gene is possibly TRBD2 (6 bases). CDR1 is MNHNY and CDR2 is SVGAGI in the germline V gene (reference sequence). This CDR3 is built from 15 residues. V was cut by 10 bases and J by 2 bases, with 21 bases left in between. Here the CDR3 DNA reads TGTGCCACCATACGCTCGGGGGTTTCGACCTACGAGCAGTACTTC. The encoded protein is CATIRSGVSTYEQYF.

The rearrangement joins TRBV5-1 to TRBJ2-2, with a weak D call TRBD1 (6 bases). From germline, CDR1 is SGHRS and CDR2 YFSETQ. Trimming left V 4 bases short and J 2 bases short, with 12 bases between. CDR3 length: 15 residues. CDR3 sequence reads: CASSPDSANTGELFF. The CDR3 DNA follows: TGCGCCAGCAGCCCGGACAGTGCAAACACCGGGGAGCTGTTTTTT.

There are a few counts of this clone. CDR3 amino acids: CASSSGQYSPLHF. The CDR3 DNA sequence: TGTGCCAGCAGCTCCGGACAGTATTCACCCCTCCACTTT. This chain uses TRBV11-3 with TRBJ1-6, with D perhaps TRBD1 (6 bases). The V and J ends lost 4 bases and 8 bases respectively, with 9 bases between them. Germline CDR1 SGHNT, CDR2 YENEEA. The CDR3 contains 13 residues.

The chain carries TRBV5-8 and TRBJ2-2, with 7 bases lining up with TRBD2. The CDR3 consists of 19 residues. Losses at the gene ends were 4 bases for V and 4 bases for J; bases not matched to a gene: 19. Germline V lookup: CDR1 SGHTS, CDR2 YDEGEE. The CDR3 nucleotides are TGTGCCAGCAGCCCTGACGGTCAACGAGCGGGGTCTGTCACCGGGGAGCTGTTTTTT. The encoded protein is CASSPDGQRAGSVTGELFF.

The CDR3 nucleotides read TGTGCCAGCAGTTTTCAAGCGTACGGGAACACTGAAGCTTTCTTT. Its translation is CASSFQAYGNTEAFF. The chain uses TRBV28 and TRBJ1-1; D unclear. The CDR3 contains 15 residues. Trimming shortened V by 3 bases and J by 1 base, and 12 bases separated the two germline ends. Germline values: CDR1 MDHEN, CDR2 SYDVKM.

J is TRBJ2-5 and V is TRBV18; TRBD1 matches 7 bases. Germline V lookup: CDR1 KGHSH, CDR2 LQKENI. V lost 6 bases to trimming and J lost 0 bases; unmatched junction nucleotides: 7. This CDR3 contains 15 residues. The CDR3 sequence: CASSAYTGDQETQYF. The CDR3 DNA follows: TGTGCCAGCTCGGCCTATACAGGGGACCAAGAGACCCAGTACTTC.

The chain's CDR3 is CATSGQGAVNEQFF. As DNA, the CDR3 is TGTGCCACCAGTGGACAGGGGGCGGTCAATGAGCAGTTCTTC. The chain employs TRBV24-1 and TRBJ2-1; 10 nucleotides line up with TRBD1. This CDR3 contains 14 residues. CDR1 is KGHDR, CDR2 SFDVKD, per germline. V was pared by 5 bases and J by 6 bases, with 3 bases of the junction left unmatched.

The chain couples TRBV6-2 or TRBV6-3 to TRBJ2-5; maybe TRBD2 (5 bases). The CDR3 has 14 amino acids. V dropped 3 bases and J dropped 3 bases, with 11 bases sitting between them. Looked up from germline, CDR1 is MNHEY and CDR2 is SVGEGT. This CDR3 reads CASSYGRAKETQYF. The CDR3 coding sequence is TGTGCCAGCAGTTATGGGCGGGCAAAAGAGACCCAGTACTTC.

The chain employs TRBV4-3 and TRBJ2-2; 10 bases match TRBD2. There are 18 residues in the CDR3. With 2 bases clipped from V and 2 bases from J, the junction kept 8 bases outside the gene matches. Germline-derived CDR1 and CDR2 are LGHNA and YSLEER. The CDR3: CASSQRASGGSNTGELFF. The CDR3 DNA reads as TGCGCCAGCAGCCAACGGGCTAGCGGGGGCTCAAACACCGGGGAGCTGTTTTTT.

In its sample, this clone was seen once. The chain joins TRBV5-1 to TRBJ2-7; the D gene is possibly TRBD2 (6 bases). V was shortened by 3 bases and J by 4 bases, with 17 bases between the two germline ends. CDR3 length: 15 amino acids. Germline V CDR1 and CDR2: SGHRS, YFSETQ. In nucleotides, the CDR3 is TGCGCCAGCAGCTACGGGACTGCTCAGCAGTACGAGCAGTACTTC. It translates to CASSYGTAQQYEQYF.

The chain's CDR3 is CASRTTMGSGRSNEQYF. The CDR3, as DNA: TGTGCCAGCAGAACTACTATGGGGAGCGGGAGGTCGAACGAGCAGTACTTC. The rearrangement joins TRBV28 to TRBJ2-7, with 9 bases that match TRBD2. J gave up 5 bases and V 6 bases, and 17 bases lay outside the gene matches. This CDR3 comprises 17 residues. The germline V gene has CDR1 MDHEN and CDR2 SYDVKM.